This TCR beta chain is from a study of blood T cell repertoires in COVID-19. V gave up 5 bases and J gave up 4 bases; unmatched junction bases: 6. The germline CDR1 and CDR2 sequences are SGHTA and FQGNSA. The CDR3 spans 15 residues. The table came from immunoSEQ multiplex PCR; TCRdb's copy has only in-frame clones and leaves some out. The sample holds 200,000 to 250,000 clones, approximately 87% seen once. The sequence was collected from a woman aged 45 to 65 with acute or convalescent COVID-19. The chain links TRBV7-2 to TRBJ1-2, with 11 bases identical to TRBD1. The sample comprised peripheral blood. This chain's CDR3 is CASSLGQGAFYGYTF. The CDR3 DNA is TGTGCCAGCAGCCTAGGACAGGGGGCCTTCTATGGCTACACCTTC.